Sequencing of this T cell receptor (beta chain) was carried out in a study of post-analysis software for immune sequencing data. The CDR3 sequence is 16 residues long. The V end was cut by 4 bases, the J end by 1 base, with 14 bases between. In germline, CDR1 is MNHEY, CDR2 SVGAGI. The TCR beta cDNA libraries contained unique molecular identifiers. TCRdb reanalysed the PCR reads using MiXCR and keeps one entry per CDR3 protein. The sample gives about 540,000 distinct CDR3 sequences, roughly 34% of which show up once; about 6% is in the top ten. Study-wide results and limits: Among multiple sclerosis patients, normalized Chao1 diversity was significantly below that of controls. A handful of TRBV segments were significantly more frequent in patients than in controls. TRBV5-6, TRBV5-1 and TRBV20-1 were among these segments.

Of note for this clonotype: Antigen: not known.

The TCR originated in a girl aged 2-17 years with multiple sclerosis. The sequenced material came from blood. The chain carries TRBV6-5 and TRBJ2-1; D not resolved. The CDR3 loop is CASSSAFYSSYNEQFF. The CDR3 DNA is TGTGCCAGCAGTTCGGCGTTCTACTCATCCTACAATGAGCAGTTCTTC.